The 20 T cell receptor beta chains below all came from one sample that was sequenced in a study of blood T cell repertoires in COVID-19. Repertoires were generated with immunoSEQ multiplex PCR, while TCRdb's copy carries only in-frame clones and drops some. The repertoire holds a few hundred thousand clones, roughly nine tenths seen once, with over 0.7% in the top ten. The specimen sequenced was PBMCs or T cells enriched from blood (not recorded which). The receptor set was obtained from a woman between 40 and 55 years old who had been exposed to COVID-19.

This chain links TRBV12-3 or TRBV12-4 with TRBJ2-7, with no clear D. V was pared by 5 bases and J by 3 bases, with 5 bases between. CDR3 length: 11 amino acids. CDR3 bases: TGTGCCAGCAGTATATTCTACGAGCAGTACTTC. Translation: CASSIFYEQYF.

The rearrangement joins TRBV5-6 to TRBJ1-1; 9 nucleotides align to TRBD1. This CDR3 spans 16 amino acids. Germline values: CDR1 SGHDT, CDR2 YYEEEE. The ends lost 4 bases at V and 4 bases at J; junction bases unmatched: 11. The CDR3 sequence is CASSRFTGGVGTEAFF. The DNA for the CDR3 is TGTGCCAGCAGCCGCTTCACAGGGGGCGTCGGCACTGAAGCTTTCTTT.

CDR3: CASSLDQGPGNTIYF. DNA for the CDR3: TGTGCCAGCAGCTTAGATCAGGGCCCGGGAAACACCATATATTTT. This chain uses TRBV7-2 with TRBJ1-3; TRBD1 might be the D (5 bases). The CDR3 runs 15 residues. Trimming removed 1 base at V and 4 bases at J, with 11 bases between. Germline-derived CDR1 and CDR2 are SGHTA and FQGNSA. The whole variable domain, remainder taken from reference TRBV7-2 and TRBJ1-3, is GAGVSQSPSNKVTEKGKDVELRCDPISGHTALYWYRQSLGQGLEFLIYFQGNSAPDKSGLPSDRFSAERTGGSVSTLTIQRTQQEDSAVYLCASSLDQGPGNTIYFGEGSWLTVV.

This chain joins TRBV7-2 and TRBJ1-2, with 9 bases aligning to TRBD1. The CDR3 totals 13 residues. From germline, CDR1 is SGHTA and CDR2 FQGNSA. V lost 6 bases to trimming and J lost 8 bases; unmatched junction nucleotides: 7. CDR3 nucleotides: TGTGCCAGCAGTGACAGGGGGGCTAGGGGCTACACCTTC. Encoded protein: CASSDRGARGYTF.

The rearrangement joins TRBV30 to TRBJ1-1; D is unclear. Deletions cut 3 bases from V and 6 bases from J, with 11 bases between. The CDR3 is 12 amino acids. Germline loops: CDR1 GTSNPN, CDR2 SVGIG (reference sequence). The CDR3 loop is CAWRAVVAEAFF. The CDR3 nucleotides read TGTGCCTGGAGAGCGGTTGTCGCTGAAGCTTTCTTT.

J is TRBJ2-7 and V is TRBV19; the match to TRBD1 covers 10 bases. The CDR3 consists of 15 residues. The J segment lost 4 bases and the V segment lost 3 bases, leaving 6 bases of the junction unmatched. Per the germline V gene, CDR1 is LNHDA and CDR2 is SQIVND (reference sequence). The CDR3 region has the DNA TGTGCCAGTAGTATTGCCGACAGGGGGCTGTACGAGCAGTACTTC. It is translated as CASSIADRGLYEQYF.

The rearrangement joins TRBV5-6 to TRBJ1-3, with 9 bases that match TRBD1. This CDR3 has 13 residues. V shed 4 bases and J 14 bases; nucleotides not matched to a gene: 10. Germline values: CDR1 SGHDT, CDR2 YYEEEE. CDR3 sequence: CASSPLTGGSVYF. The CDR3 DNA reads TGTGCCAGCAGCCCCTTGACAGGGGGGTCCGTATATTTT.

The genes are TRBV18 and TRBJ1-1; 7 bases are shared with TRBD1. Germline values: CDR1 KGHSH, CDR2 LQKENI. The CDR3 loop spans 20 amino acids. The V segment lost 3 bases and the J segment 1 base; nucleotides outside the gene matches: 20. CDR3 region: CASSPPSGGGGGLRNTEAFF. CDR3 sequence (DNA): TGTGCCAGCTCACCCCCGAGCGGGGGAGGGGGCGGGTTAAGGAACACTGAAGCTTTCTTT.

The chain carries TRBV7-2 and TRBJ2-2; TRBD2 aligns across 10 bases. The CDR3 contains 17 residues. Germline V gives CDR1 SGHTA, CDR2 FQGNSA. With V trimmed by 1 base and J by 6 bases, 8 bases remained unmatched. The CDR3 region has the DNA TGTGCCAGCAGCTTAGATCGGGCTAGCGGGAGTGCCGGGGAGCTGTTTTTT. This sequence encodes CASSLDRASGSAGELFF.

This clone was recorded once. The chain is built from TRBV27 and TRBJ2-5; the match to TRBD2 covers 12 bases. The CDR3 length is 15 residues. V was clipped by 6 bases and J by 4 bases; unmatched bases: 6. Germline loops: CDR1 MNHEY, CDR2 SMNVEV (reference sequence). The CDR3 region has the DNA TGTGCCAGCAGAGCTAGCGGGGGGGCCGGAGAGACCCAGTACTTC. Amino acid sequence: CASRASGGAGETQYF.

The chain employs TRBV18 and TRBJ2-2; TRBD2 matches 9 bases. The CDR3 has 14 residues. Per the germline V gene, CDR1 is KGHSH and CDR2 is LQKENI. Germline trimming cut 6 bases from V and 6 bases from J; bases unmatched to any gene: 5. Written as DNA, the CDR3 is TGTGCCAGCTCCGAGACTAGCGGACCCGGGGAGCTGTTTTTT. This encodes CASSETSGPGELFF. The complete variable domain, with remaining parts taken from reference TRBV18 and TRBJ2-2, reads NAGVMQNPRHLVRRRGQEARLRCSPMKGHSHVYWYRQLPEEGLKFMVYLQKENIIDESGMPKERFSAEFPKEGPSILRIQQVVRGDSAAYFCASSETSGPGELFFGEGSRLTVL.

This clone showed up just once. The gene calls are TRBV2 and TRBJ2-7; 11 bases align to TRBD2. The germline V gene encodes CDR1 SNHLY and CDR2 FYNNEI. The CDR3 spans 15 residues. V gave up 7 bases and J gave up 3 bases; unmatched junction bases: 8. CDR3 in amino acids: CASTGLAGAGYEQYF. The CDR3 nucleotides read TGTGCCAGCACCGGACTAGCGGGTGCAGGCTACGAGCAGTACTTC. The variable domain in full, completed from reference TRBV2 and TRBJ2-7, reads EPEVTQTPSHQVTQMGQEVILRCVPISNHLYFYWYRQILGQKVEFLVSFYNNEISEKSEIFDDQFSVERPDGSNFTLKIRSTKLEDSAMYFCASTGLAGAGYEQYFGPGTRLTVT.

The chain carries TRBV10-1 and TRBJ1-6; D is uncertain. The V gene lost 3 bases and the J gene lost 0 bases, with 9 bases spanning the gap. This CDR3 spans 16 amino acids. Per germline, CDR1 WNHNN and CDR2 SYGVQD (reference sequence). Here the CDR3 reads CASSDLASSYNSPLHF. For the CDR3, the DNA is TGCGCCAGCAGTGATCTGGCCAGCTCCTATAATTCACCCCTCCACTTT.

The chain employs TRBV15 and TRBJ2-1; 7 positions match TRBD1. The CDR3 extends over 16 amino acids. V lost 5 bases, J lost 0 bases, and 7 bases stayed unmatched. Per germline, CDR1 LNHNV and CDR2 YYDKDF (reference sequence). CDR3: CATSGRRGLSYNEQFF. Here the CDR3 DNA reads TGTGCCACCAGCGGAAGAAGGGGGCTCTCCTACAATGAGCAGTTCTTC. Based on the CDR3 plus reference TRBV15 and TRBJ2-1, the full variable domain is DAMVIQNPRYQVTQFGKPVTLSCSQTLNHNVMYWYQQKSSQAPKLLFHYYDKDFNNEADTPDNFQSRRPNTSFCFLDIRSPGLGDTAMYLCATSGRRGLSYNEQFFGPGTRLTVL.

The V call is TRBV18, the J call TRBJ1-3, with TRBD1 identical over 9 bases. Per the germline V gene, CDR1 is KGHSH and CDR2 is LQKENI. This CDR3 contains 20 residues. J lost 0 bases, V lost 2 bases, and 14 bases had no gene match. The CDR3, as DNA: TGTGCCAGCTCACCAATACCGGGACAGGGTGCAATAAACTCTGGAAACACCATATATTTT. Its protein product is CASSPIPGQGAINSGNTIYF. Filled out from reference TRBV18 and TRBJ1-3, the complete variable domain reads NAGVMQNPRHLVRRRGQEARLRCSPMKGHSHVYWYRQLPEEGLKFMVYLQKENIIDESGMPKERFSAEFPKEGPSILRIQQVVRGDSAAYFCASSPIPGQGAINSGNTIYFGEGSWLTVV.

In this sample, this clone turned up once. CDR3 residues: CATSPKERGRWETQYF. The DNA for the CDR3 is TGTGCCACCAGTCCAAAGGAGAGGGGGCGGTGGGAGACCCAGTACTTC. The chain links TRBV24-1 to TRBJ2-5; 7 bases map to TRBD1. The CDR3 consists of 16 residues. J gave up 5 bases and V 6 bases, and 14 bases lay outside the gene matches. Germline V CDR1 and CDR2: KGHDR, SFDVKD.

The chain is built from TRBV5-1 and TRBJ1-1; tentatively, D is TRBD1 (5 bases). CDR1 SGHRS and CDR2 YFSETQ come from the germline V gene. V gave up 4 bases and J gave up 1 base, with 20 bases separating them. The CDR3 is 17 residues long. The CDR3 nucleotides are TGCGCCAGCAGCCGGGGACGGGGACTCCCTCAGAACACTGAAGCTTTCTTT. Translation gives CASSRGRGLPQNTEAFF.

This chain joins TRBV5-1 and TRBJ1-6; 7 positions match TRBD1. V lost 3 bases and J lost 5; bases outside the gene matches: 5. Germline values: CDR1 SGHRS, CDR2 YFSETQ. This CDR3 contains 15 residues. CDR3 region: CASSSQGQDNSPLHF. In DNA, the CDR3 is TGCGCCAGCAGCTCACAGGGGCAGGATAATTCACCCCTCCACTTT.

The chain couples TRBV18 to TRBJ2-7, with 8 bases aligning to TRBD2. V dropped 6 bases and J dropped 5; count of bases not matched to a gene: 12. The CDR3 is 15 amino acids. The germline V gene has CDR1 KGHSH and CDR2 LQKENI. In DNA, the CDR3 is TGTGCCAGCTCCTCGAGAGGAGCGGGAGATAACGAGCAGTACTTC. As protein: CASSSRGAGDNEQYF.

With regard to this clone: The junction departs from the called germline gene at one end, perhaps through a read error. The CDR3 DNA reads as TGTGCGAGCAGGCAGGGGAGCTCCTACGAGCAGTACTTC. It is translated as CASRQGSSYEQYF. This chain connects TRBV7-8 to TRBJ2-7; D might be TRBD1 (6 bases). The CDR3 sequence is 13 residues long. Germline V gene sequence: CDR1 SGHVS, CDR2 FQNEAQ.